The T cell receptor (beta chain) under discussion was sequenced for a study of blood T cell repertoires in COVID-19. Overall study: Material from acute and convalescent COVID-19 was sourced from the United States, Italy and Spain. PBMCs, B-cell-depleted T cells, or T cells were the source of the cDNA or gDNA that made up the material.

Methods used by the authors: How many nucleated cells were present was estimated from reference gene primer amplification. Sequencing was performed with immunoSEQ multiplex PCR; in TCRdb, only in-frame clones are kept and a portion is missing. V and J calls and clone size come straight from that table; D and trimming were deduced from the DNA. The sample has fewer than 130,000 clones, roughly 79% seen once; the top ten hold roughly 17%. This CDR3 is 15 amino acids long. Trimming cost V 0 bases and J 1 base, with 10 bases left between them. In germline, CDR1 is LGHDT, CDR2 YNNKEL (reference sequence).

This chain links TRBV3-1 (or the pseudogene TRBV3-2) with TRBJ2-7; no clear D gene. The sequencing input was peripheral blood. This clonotype was sampled from a woman older than 75 with active or convalescent COVID-19. CDR3 nucleotide sequence: TGTGCCAGCAGCCAAGACCCTGGCTTATCCTACGAGCAGTACTTC. Translated, it gives CASSQDPGLSYEQYF.